The 26 T cell receptor beta chains below come from one sample, sequenced in a study of blood T cell repertoires in COVID-19. Clones were sequenced by immunoSEQ multiplex PCR, and TCRdb holds only the in-frame ones, with some missing. The table records over 250,000 clones, roughly 80% of them present only once. Material: PBMCs or T cells enriched from blood (not recorded which). All receptors come from a middle-aged man who had been exposed to COVID-19.

The rearrangement uses TRBV27 and TRBJ1-5; 10 bases are shared with TRBD1. This CDR3 is 15 amino acids long. V lost 5 bases and J lost 5; bases outside the gene matches: 6. From germline, CDR1 is MNHEY and CDR2 SMNVEV (reference sequence). The CDR3 DNA reads as TGTGCCAGCAGTCCGACCGGGACAGGGGATCAGCCCCAGCATTTT. It encodes CASSPTGTGDQPQHF.

V is TRBV6-6 and J is TRBJ1-5, with D unclear. CDR1 MNHNY and CDR2 SVGAGI come from the germline V gene (reference sequence). The CDR3 is made up of 15 amino acids. Trimming stripped 2 bases from V and 7 bases from J, with 15 bases between. The DNA of the CDR3 is TGTGCCAGCAGTTACGAGGGAGAGGTTCGACAGCCCCAGCATTTT. The encoded protein is CASSYEGEVRQPQHF.

This chain joins TRBV19 and TRBJ2-7, with TRBD2 as a possible D gene (6 bases). There are 17 residues in the CDR3. CDR1 is LNHDA, CDR2 SQIVND, per germline (reference sequence). V lost 3 bases, J lost 1 base, and 19 bases lay in between. In DNA, the CDR3 is TGTGCCAGTAGTATCTTTCTTCAACGGGAGTCGTCCTACGAGCAGTACTTC. Encoded protein: CASSIFLQRESSYEQYF.

This chain uses TRBV18 with TRBJ2-1; a possible D gene is TRBD2 (6 bases). The length of the CDR3 is 14 residues. V lost 1 base to trimming and J lost 5 bases, with 9 bases between them. Germline values: CDR1 KGHSH, CDR2 LQKENI. DNA of the CDR3: TGTGCCAGCTCACCACGAGCGGGCAACAATGAGCAGTTCTTC. Its translation is CASSPRAGNNEQFF. The full variable domain, completed using reference TRBV18 and TRBJ2-1, is NAGVMQNPRHLVRRRGQEARLRCSPMKGHSHVYWYRQLPEEGLKFMVYLQKENIIDESGMPKERFSAEFPKEGPSILRIQQVVRGDSAAYFCASSPRAGNNEQFFGPGTRLTVL.

The CDR3 bases are TGTGCCAGCAGCTTGGAGGGAAAGGGGACAGATACGCAGTATTTT. Translation gives CASSLEGKGTDTQYF. The V call is TRBV5-6, the J call TRBJ2-3; tentative D call: TRBD1 (5 bases). The ends were cut back, 0 bases at V and 3 bases at J, with 11 bases in the middle. This CDR3 comprises 15 residues. Germline CDR1 is SGHDT and CDR2 is YYEEEE.

The chain has TRBV6-2 or TRBV6-3 and TRBJ1-1; D might be TRBD1 (6 bases). The CDR3 extends over 18 amino acids. Germline V gene sequence: CDR1 MNHEY, CDR2 SVGEGT. Trimming cost V 5 bases and J 1 base, with 23 bases left between them. As DNA, the CDR3 is TGTGCCAGCAGTCCAAGAACAGGGTGGGTGGATGCGAACACTGAAGCTTTCTTT. This gives the protein CASSPRTGWVDANTEAFF.

The rearrangement uses TRBV2 and TRBJ2-1; the match to TRBD1 covers 9 bases. Germline V gives CDR1 SNHLY, CDR2 FYNNEI. With 5 bases clipped from V and 6 bases from J, the junction kept 8 bases outside the gene matches. This CDR3 has 15 residues. The CDR3 spells CASSTRDRESNEQFF. DNA of the CDR3: TGTGCCAGCAGTACCCGGGACAGGGAATCCAATGAGCAGTTCTTC.

This clone was found once. V and J are TRBV2 and TRBJ2-4, with D possibly matching TRBD1 (5 bases). CDR1 is SNHLY and CDR2 is FYNNEI in the germline V gene. V gave up 7 bases and J gave up 2 bases, with 12 bases separating them. The CDR3 contains 14 residues. This CDR3 is CASTVRTTKNIQYF. Written as DNA, the CDR3 is TGTGCCAGCACGGTCCGGACAACCAAAAACATTCAGTACTTC.

This chain links TRBV5-5 with TRBJ2-7; no clear D. CDR3 length equals 15 residues. The germline CDR1 and CDR2 sequences are SGHKS and YYEKEE (reference sequence). Trimming stripped 0 bases from V and 6 bases from J, with 16 bases between. CDR3 sequence (DNA): TGTGCCAGCAGCTTGGCCCCAGGCCTGATCGCCGAGCAGTACTTC. Amino acid sequence: CASSLAPGLIAEQYF. The full variable domain, completed using reference TRBV5-5 and TRBJ2-7, is DAGVTQSPTHLIKTRGQQVTLRCSPISGHKSVSWYQQVLGQGPQFIFQYYEKEERGRGNFPDRFSARQFPNYSSELNVNALLLGDSALYLCASSLAPGLIAEQYFGPGTRLTVT.

The rearrangement links TRBV5-1 to TRBJ2-5; 9 nucleotides match TRBD1. The V and J ends lost 5 bases and 7 bases, in that order; junction bases with no gene match: 9. Germline V gives CDR1 SGHRS, CDR2 YFSETQ. The length of the CDR3 is 14 residues. DNA for the CDR3: TGCGCCAGCAGAAACGACAGGGGGTCGGGGACCCAGTACTTC. Translated, it gives CASRNDRGSGTQYF.

The chain has TRBV29-1 and TRBJ2-3; D may be TRBD1 (5 bases). Germline loops: CDR1 SQVTM, CDR2 ANQGSEA. The CDR3 loop spans 11 amino acids. Trimming stripped 4 bases from V and 10 bases from J, with 12 bases between. This CDR3 is CSVGGELAQYF. The DNA for the CDR3 is TGCAGCGTTGGGGGCGAACTCGCGCAGTATTTT.

V is TRBV5-1 and J is TRBJ1-1; TRBD1 matches 7 bases. With 6 bases clipped from V and 8 bases from J, the junction kept 16 bases outside the gene matches. The germline CDR1 and CDR2 sequences are SGHRS and YFSETQ. The CDR3 contains 15 residues. The CDR3 loop is CASNNQGQAVEEAFF. The CDR3, as DNA: TGCGCCAGCAACAACCAAGGACAGGCCGTTGAGGAAGCTTTCTTT.

V gene TRBV5-8 combines with J gene TRBJ2-7; 7 bases align to TRBD1. This CDR3 is 15 amino acids long. With 5 bases clipped from V and 2 bases from J, the junction kept 10 bases outside the gene matches. Germline V gene lookup returns CDR1 SGHTS and CDR2 YDEGEE. The CDR3 coding sequence is TGTGCCAGCAGTTTGACCGGGACAGCGACCTACGAGCAGTACTTC. Residues: CASSLTGTATYEQYF.

The J gene is TRBJ2-2, the V gene TRBV2; D is perhaps TRBD2 (6 bases). The germline V gene has CDR1 SNHLY and CDR2 FYNNEI. V was clipped by 6 bases and J by 1 base, with 12 bases between them. The CDR3 extends over 15 amino acids. In DNA, the CDR3 is TGTGCCAGCAGGTCCGGGACTCTGAACACCGGGGAGCTGTTTTTT. As protein: CASRSGTLNTGELFF.

The chain links TRBV19 to TRBJ2-6; D possibly corresponds to TRBD2 (5 bases). Trimming removed 4 bases from V and 9 bases from J, with 19 bases in between. Germline V CDR1 and CDR2: LNHDA, SQIVND (reference sequence). CDR3 length: 16 amino acids. Here the CDR3 reads CASSTPGLLPGNVLTF. CDR3 DNA sequence: TGTGCCAGTAGTACCCCCGGACTTCTCCCAGGCAACGTCCTGACTTTC. Drawing the rest from reference TRBV19 and TRBJ2-6, the complete variable domain is DGGITQSPKYLFRKEGQNVTLSCEQNLNHDAMYWYRQDPGQGLRLIYYSQIVNDFQKGDIAEGYSVSREKKESFPLTVTSAQKNPTAFYLCASSTPGLLPGNVLTFGAGSRLTVL.

The V call is TRBV7-6, the J call TRBJ1-5, with D uncertain. Trimming stripped 1 base from V and 2 bases from J, with 6 bases between. CDR1 SGHVS and CDR2 FNYEAQ come from the germline V gene. CDR3 size: 14 residues. CDR3 coding DNA: TGTGCCAGCAGCTTAGGGGAGGGCAATCAGCCCCAGCATTTT. Its protein is CASSLGEGNQPQHF. Together with reference TRBV7-6 and TRBJ1-5, the CDR3 gives the full variable domain: GAGVSQSPRYKVTKRGQDVALRCDPISGHVSLYWYRQALGQGPEFLTYFNYEAQQDKSGLPNDRFSAERPEGSISTLTIQRTEQRDSAMYRCASSLGEGNQPQHFGDGTRLSIL.

The chain uses TRBV18 and TRBJ1-5; D is perhaps TRBD1 (6 bases). Trimming took 4 bases from V and 6 from J, leaving 16 bases between them. Germline assignment: CDR1 KGHSH and CDR2 LQKENI. The CDR3 length is 15 residues. The CDR3 sequence: CASSQKKGGGQPQHF. CDR3 coding DNA: TGTGCCAGCTCACAAAAAAAAGGGGGGGGTCAGCCCCAGCATTTT.

The rearrangement joins TRBV10-1 to TRBJ2-1; 14 bases agree with TRBD2. The germline V gene has CDR1 WNHNN and CDR2 SYGVQD (reference sequence). There are 15 residues in the CDR3. V dropped 2 bases and J dropped 7; count of bases not matched to a gene: 1. This CDR3 is CASSEGTSGRNEQFF. In DNA form, the CDR3 reads TGCGCCAGCAGTGAGGGGACTAGCGGGAGAAATGAGCAGTTCTTC.

The chain joins TRBV28 to TRBJ1-5; weak D call: TRBD1 (5 bases). CDR1 MDHEN and CDR2 SYDVKM come from the germline V gene. V shed 6 bases and J shed 4 bases, with 16 bases lying between them. CDR3 length equals 15 residues. In nucleotides, the CDR3 is TGTGCCAGCAGCCTCGGGGGGGGACGAAATCAGCCCCAGCATTTT. As protein: CASSLGGGRNQPQHF.

The rearrangement joins TRBV2 to TRBJ1-1; 7 positions match TRBD1. The V segment lost 5 bases and the J segment 4 bases; nucleotides outside the gene matches: 4. CDR3 length equals 13 residues. Germline V gives CDR1 SNHLY, CDR2 FYNNEI. CDR3 loop: CASSTGVGTEAFF. Written as DNA, the CDR3 is TGTGCCAGCAGTACAGGGGTCGGCACTGAAGCTTTCTTT.

The V gene is TRBV10-2, the J gene TRBJ2-1; 9 bases fit TRBD2. With 5 bases clipped from V and 7 bases from J, the junction kept 21 bases outside the gene matches. This CDR3 is built from 19 residues. Germline V CDR1 and CDR2: WSHSY, SAAADI. The CDR3 region is CASSPLPGGGRAVFNEQFF. The CDR3 DNA reads as TGCGCCAGCAGTCCCCTCCCCGGTGGCGGGAGGGCGGTCTTTAATGAGCAGTTCTTC.

This clone was recorded at least ten times. This chain connects TRBV19 to TRBJ2-2, with D possibly being TRBD2 (6 bases). CDR1 and CDR2 (germline): LNHDA, SQIVND (reference sequence). Trimming removed 6 bases at V and 3 bases at J, with 14 bases between. The CDR3 totals 15 residues. The DNA of the CDR3 is TGTGCCAGTAGGGAAGGAGGGTCACACACCGGGGAGCTGTTTTTT. Amino acids: CASREGGSHTGELFF.

The rearrangement uses TRBV14 and TRBJ1-4, with D unclear. The germline gives CDR1 SGHDN, CDR2 FVKESK. V lost 0 bases and J lost 8, with 19 bases in between. The CDR3 runs to 17 residues. CDR3 nucleotide sequence: TGTGCCAGCAGCCAAGAACGTTCCGGAGGAGCATCGGAAAAACTGTTTTTT. It codes for CASSQERSGGASEKLFF.

The chain has TRBV6-6 and TRBJ1-5; D unresolved. Germline assignment: CDR1 MNHNY and CDR2 SVGAGI (reference sequence). V was clipped by 0 bases and J by 6 bases, with 9 bases between them. CDR3 length equals 14 residues. The CDR3 DNA sequence: TGTGCCAGCAGTTACTCAGAGGGCGCTCAGCCCCAGCATTTT. As protein: CASSYSEGAQPQHF.

The chain couples TRBV27 to TRBJ2-7; TRBD2 matches at 10 bases. The length of the CDR3 is 15 residues. The germline gives CDR1 MNHEY, CDR2 SMNVEV (reference sequence). With V trimmed by 3 bases and J by 3 bases, 5 bases remained unmatched. The DNA of the CDR3 is TGTGCCAGCAGTTTTAGGCTAGCGGGAGTCTACGAGCAGTACTTC. It codes for CASSFRLAGVYEQYF.

The chain has TRBV28 and TRBJ1-5; D is possibly TRBD1 (5 bases). Germline V gene sequence: CDR1 MDHEN, CDR2 SYDVKM. Trimming removed 3 bases from V and 4 bases from J, with 10 bases in between. The CDR3 extends over 14 amino acids. Written as DNA, the CDR3 is TGTGCCAGCAGTTTCGGGGGGGATAATCAGCCCCAGCATTTT. Its protein is CASSFGGDNQPQHF.